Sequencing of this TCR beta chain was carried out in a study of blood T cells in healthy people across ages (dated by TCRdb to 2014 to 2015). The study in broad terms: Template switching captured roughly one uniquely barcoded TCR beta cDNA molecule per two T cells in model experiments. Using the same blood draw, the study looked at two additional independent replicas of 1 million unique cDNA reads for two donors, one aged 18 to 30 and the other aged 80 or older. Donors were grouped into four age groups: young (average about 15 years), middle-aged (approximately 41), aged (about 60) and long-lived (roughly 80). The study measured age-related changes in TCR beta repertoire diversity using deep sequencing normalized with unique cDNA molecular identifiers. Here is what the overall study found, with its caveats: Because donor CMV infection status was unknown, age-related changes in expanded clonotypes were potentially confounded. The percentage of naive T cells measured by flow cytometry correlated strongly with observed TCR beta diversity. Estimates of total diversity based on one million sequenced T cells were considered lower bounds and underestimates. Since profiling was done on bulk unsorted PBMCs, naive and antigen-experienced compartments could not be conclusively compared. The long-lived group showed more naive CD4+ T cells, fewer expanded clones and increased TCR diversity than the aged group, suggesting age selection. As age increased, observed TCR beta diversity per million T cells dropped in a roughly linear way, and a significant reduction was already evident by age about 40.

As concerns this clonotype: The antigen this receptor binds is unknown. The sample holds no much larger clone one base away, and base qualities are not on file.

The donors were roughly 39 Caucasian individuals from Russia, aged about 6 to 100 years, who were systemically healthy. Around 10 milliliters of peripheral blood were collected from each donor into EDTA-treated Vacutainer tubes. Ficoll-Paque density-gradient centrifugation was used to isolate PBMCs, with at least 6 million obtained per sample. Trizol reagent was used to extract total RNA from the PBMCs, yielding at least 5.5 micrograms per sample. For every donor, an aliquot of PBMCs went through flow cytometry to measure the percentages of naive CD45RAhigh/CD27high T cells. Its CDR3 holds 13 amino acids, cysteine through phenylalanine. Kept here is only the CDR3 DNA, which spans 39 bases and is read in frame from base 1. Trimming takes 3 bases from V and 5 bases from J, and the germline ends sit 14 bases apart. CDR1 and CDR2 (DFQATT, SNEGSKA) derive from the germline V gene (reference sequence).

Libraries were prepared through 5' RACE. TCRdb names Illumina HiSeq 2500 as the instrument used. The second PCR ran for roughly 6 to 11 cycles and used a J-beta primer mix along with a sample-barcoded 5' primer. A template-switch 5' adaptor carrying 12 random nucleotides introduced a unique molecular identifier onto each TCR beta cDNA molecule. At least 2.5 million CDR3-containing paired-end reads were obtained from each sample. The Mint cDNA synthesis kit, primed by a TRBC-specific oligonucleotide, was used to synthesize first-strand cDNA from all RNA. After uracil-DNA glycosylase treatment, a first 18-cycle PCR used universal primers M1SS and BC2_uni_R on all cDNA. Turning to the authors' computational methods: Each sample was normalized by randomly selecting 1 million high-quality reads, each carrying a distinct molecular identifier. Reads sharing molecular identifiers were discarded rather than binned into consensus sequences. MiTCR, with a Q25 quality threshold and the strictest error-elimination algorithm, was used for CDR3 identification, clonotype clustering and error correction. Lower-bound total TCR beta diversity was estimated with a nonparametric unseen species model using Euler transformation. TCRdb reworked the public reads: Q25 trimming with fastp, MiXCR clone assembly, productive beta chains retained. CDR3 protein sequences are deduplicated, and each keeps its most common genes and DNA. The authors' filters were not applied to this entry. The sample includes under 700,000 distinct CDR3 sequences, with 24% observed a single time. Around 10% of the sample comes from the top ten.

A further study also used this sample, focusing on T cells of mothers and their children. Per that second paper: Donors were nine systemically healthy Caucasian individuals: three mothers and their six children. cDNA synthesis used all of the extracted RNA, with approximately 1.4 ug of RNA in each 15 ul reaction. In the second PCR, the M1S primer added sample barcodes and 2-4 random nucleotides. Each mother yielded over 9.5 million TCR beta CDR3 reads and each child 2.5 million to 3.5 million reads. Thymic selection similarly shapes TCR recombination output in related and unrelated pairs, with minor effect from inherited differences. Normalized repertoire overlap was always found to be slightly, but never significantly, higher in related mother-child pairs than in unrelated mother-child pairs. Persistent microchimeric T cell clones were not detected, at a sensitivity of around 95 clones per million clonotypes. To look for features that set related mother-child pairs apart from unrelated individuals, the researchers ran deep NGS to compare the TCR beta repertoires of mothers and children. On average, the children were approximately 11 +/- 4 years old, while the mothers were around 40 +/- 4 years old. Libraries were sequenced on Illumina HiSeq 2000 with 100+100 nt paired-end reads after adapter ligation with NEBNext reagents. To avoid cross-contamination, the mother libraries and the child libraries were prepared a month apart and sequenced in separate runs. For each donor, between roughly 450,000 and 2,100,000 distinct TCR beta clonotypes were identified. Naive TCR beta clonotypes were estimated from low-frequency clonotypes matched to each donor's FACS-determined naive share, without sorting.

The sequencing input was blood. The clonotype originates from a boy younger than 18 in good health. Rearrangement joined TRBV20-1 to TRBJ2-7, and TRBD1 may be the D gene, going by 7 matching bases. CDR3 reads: CSASNRGGDEQYF. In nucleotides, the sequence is TGCAGTGCTAGCAACAGGGGAGGAGACGAGCAGTACTTC.